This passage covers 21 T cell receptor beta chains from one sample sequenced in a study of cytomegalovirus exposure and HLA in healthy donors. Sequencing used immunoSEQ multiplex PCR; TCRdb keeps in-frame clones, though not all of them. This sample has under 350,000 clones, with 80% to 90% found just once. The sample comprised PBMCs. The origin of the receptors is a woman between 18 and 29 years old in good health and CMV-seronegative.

CDR3 in amino acids: CAWRGQGDTEAFF. In DNA, the CDR3 is TGTGCCTGGAGGGGACAGGGAGACACTGAAGCTTTCTTT. The V gene is TRBV30, the J gene TRBJ1-1, with 9 bases identical to TRBD1. The junction had 2 bases not matched to a gene; V was cut back by 3 bases and J by 3 bases. This CDR3 contains 13 residues. The germline gives CDR1 GTSNPN, CDR2 SVGIG (reference sequence). The full variable domain, its missing parts supplied by reference TRBV30 and TRBJ1-1, is SQTIHQWPATLVQPVGSPLSLECTVEGTSNPNLYWYRQAAGRGLQLLFYSVGIGQISSEVPQNLSASRPQDRQFILSSKKLLLSDSGFYLCAWRGQGDTEAFFGQGTRLTVV.

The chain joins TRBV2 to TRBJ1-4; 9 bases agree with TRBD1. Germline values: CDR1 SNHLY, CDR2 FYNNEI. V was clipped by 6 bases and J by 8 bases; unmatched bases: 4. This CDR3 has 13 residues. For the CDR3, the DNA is TGTGCCAGCAGGGACAGGGGTTGGGAAAAACTGTTTTTT. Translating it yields CASRDRGWEKLFF.

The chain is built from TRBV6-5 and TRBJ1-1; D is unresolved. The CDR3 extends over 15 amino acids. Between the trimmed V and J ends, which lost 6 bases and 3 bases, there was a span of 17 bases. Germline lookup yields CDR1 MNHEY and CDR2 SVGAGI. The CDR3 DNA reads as TGTGCCAGCAGGGGGAGGTCAGGTATGGACACTGAAGCTTTCTTT. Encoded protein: CASRGRSGMDTEAFF.

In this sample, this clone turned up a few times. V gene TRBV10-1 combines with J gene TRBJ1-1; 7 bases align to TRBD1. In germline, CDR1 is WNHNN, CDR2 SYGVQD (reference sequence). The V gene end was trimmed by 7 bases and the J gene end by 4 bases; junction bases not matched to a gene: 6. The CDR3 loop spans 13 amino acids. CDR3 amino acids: CASKGQAGTEAFF. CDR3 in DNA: TGCGCCAGCAAAGGACAGGCGGGCACTGAAGCTTTCTTT.

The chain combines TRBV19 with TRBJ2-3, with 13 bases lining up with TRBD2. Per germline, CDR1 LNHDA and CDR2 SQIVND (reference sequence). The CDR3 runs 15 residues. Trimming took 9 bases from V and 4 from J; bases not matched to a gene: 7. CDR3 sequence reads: CASHTSGGASDTQYF. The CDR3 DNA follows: TGTGCCAGCCACACTAGCGGGGGGGCCTCAGATACGCAGTATTTT.

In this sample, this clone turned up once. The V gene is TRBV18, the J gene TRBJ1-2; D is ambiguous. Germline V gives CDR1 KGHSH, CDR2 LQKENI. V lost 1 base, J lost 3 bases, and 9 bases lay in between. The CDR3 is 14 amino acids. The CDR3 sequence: CASSPLDNYYGYTF. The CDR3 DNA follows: TGTGCCAGCTCACCACTCGACAATTACTATGGCTACACCTTC.

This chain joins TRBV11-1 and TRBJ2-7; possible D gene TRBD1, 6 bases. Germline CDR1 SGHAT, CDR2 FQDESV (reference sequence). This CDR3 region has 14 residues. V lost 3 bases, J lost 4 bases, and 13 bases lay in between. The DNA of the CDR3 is TGTGCCAGCAGCTTGCAACAGGGTTGGTACGAGCAGTACTTC. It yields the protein CASSLQQGWYEQYF.

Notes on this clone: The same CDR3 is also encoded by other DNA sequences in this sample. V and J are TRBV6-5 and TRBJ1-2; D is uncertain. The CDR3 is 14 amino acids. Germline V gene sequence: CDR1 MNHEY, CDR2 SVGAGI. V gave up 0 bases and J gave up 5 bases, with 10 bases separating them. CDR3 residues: CASSYSRDSYGYTF. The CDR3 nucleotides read TGTGCCAGCAGTTACTCGAGAGATTCTTATGGCTACACCTTC.

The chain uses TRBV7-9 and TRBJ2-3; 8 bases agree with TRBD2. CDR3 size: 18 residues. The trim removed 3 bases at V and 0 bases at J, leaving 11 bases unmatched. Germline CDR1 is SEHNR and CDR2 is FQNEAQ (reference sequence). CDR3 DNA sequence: TGTGCCAGCAGCTTGGGATTCGGCCTAGCGGGTAGCACAGATACGCAGTATTTT. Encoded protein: CASSLGFGLAGSTDTQYF. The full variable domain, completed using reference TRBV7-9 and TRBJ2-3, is DTGVSQNPRHKITKRGQNVTFRCDPISEHNRLYWYRQTLGQGPEFLTYFQNEAQLEKSRLLSDRFSAERPKGSFSTLEIQRTEQGDSAMYLCASSLGFGLAGSTDTQYFGPGTRLTVL.

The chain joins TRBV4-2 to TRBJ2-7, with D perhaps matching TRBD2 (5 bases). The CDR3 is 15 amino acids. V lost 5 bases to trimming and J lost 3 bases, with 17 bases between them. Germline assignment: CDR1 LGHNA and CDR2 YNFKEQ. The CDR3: CASSEAETEDYEQYF. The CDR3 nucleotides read TGTGCCAGCAGCGAAGCGGAGACCGAGGACTACGAGCAGTACTTC.

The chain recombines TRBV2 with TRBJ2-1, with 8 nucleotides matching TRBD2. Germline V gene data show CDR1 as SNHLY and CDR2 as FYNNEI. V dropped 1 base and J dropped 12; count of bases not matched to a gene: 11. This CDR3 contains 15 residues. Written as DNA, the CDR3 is TGTGCCAGCAGTGAAGTGGGGTTGGGACTAGTACTGCAGTTCTTC. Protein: CASSEVGLGLVLQFF.

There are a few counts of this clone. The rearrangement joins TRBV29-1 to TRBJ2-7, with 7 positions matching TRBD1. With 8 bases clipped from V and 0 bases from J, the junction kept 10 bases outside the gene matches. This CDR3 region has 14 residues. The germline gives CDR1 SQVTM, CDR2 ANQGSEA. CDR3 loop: CSFTPGTDSYEQYF. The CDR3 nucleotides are TGCAGCTTTACCCCCGGGACAGACTCCTACGAGCAGTACTTC.

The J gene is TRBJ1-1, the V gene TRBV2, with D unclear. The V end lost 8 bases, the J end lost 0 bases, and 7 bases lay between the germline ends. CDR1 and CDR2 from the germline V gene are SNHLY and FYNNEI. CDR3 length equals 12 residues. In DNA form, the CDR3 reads TGTGCCAGCCTATATATGAACACTGAAGCTTTCTTT. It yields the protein CASLYMNTEAFF.

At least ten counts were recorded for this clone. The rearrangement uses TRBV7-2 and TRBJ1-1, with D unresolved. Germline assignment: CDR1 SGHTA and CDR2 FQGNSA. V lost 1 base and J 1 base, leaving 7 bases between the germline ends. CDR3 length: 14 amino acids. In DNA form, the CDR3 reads TGTGCCAGCAGCTTAGGACGGGAGAACACTGAAGCTTTCTTT. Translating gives CASSLGRENTEAFF.

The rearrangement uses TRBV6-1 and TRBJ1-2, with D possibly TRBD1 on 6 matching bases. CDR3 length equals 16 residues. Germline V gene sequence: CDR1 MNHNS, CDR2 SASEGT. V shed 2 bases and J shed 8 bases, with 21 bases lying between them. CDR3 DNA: TGTGCCAGCAGTGAAATGCGGGGGGGCGGGCGGTCCGGCTACACCTTC. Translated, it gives CASSEMRGGGRSGYTF.

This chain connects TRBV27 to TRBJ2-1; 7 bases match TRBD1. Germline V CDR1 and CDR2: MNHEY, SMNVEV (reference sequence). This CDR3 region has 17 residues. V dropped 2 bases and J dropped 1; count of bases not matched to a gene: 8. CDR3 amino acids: CASSLGGQSLSYNEQFF. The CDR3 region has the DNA TGTGCCAGCAGTTTAGGGGGACAGTCACTTTCCTACAATGAGCAGTTCTTC.

The CDR3 protein is CASSLDIANLREQYF. CDR3 nucleotide sequence: TGTGCCAGCAGCTTAGATATAGCAAATCTACGGGAGCAGTACTTC. J is TRBJ2-7 and V is TRBV11-3; D remains unclear. The CDR3 is 15 amino acids. V was cut by 0 bases and J by 7 bases, with 16 bases left in between. Germline V gives CDR1 SGHNT, CDR2 YENEEA.

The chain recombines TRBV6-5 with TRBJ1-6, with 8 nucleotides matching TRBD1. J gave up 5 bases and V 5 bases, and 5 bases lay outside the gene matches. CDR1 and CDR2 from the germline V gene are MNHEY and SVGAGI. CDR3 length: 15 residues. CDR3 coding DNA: TGTGCCAGCAGTCATCGGGACAGGAATAATTCACCCCTCCACTTT. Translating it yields CASSHRDRNNSPLHF.

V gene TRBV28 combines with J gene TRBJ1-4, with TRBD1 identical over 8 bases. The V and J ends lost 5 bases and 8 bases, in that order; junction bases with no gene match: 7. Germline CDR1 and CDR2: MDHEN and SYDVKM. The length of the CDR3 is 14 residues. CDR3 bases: TGTGCCAGCAGTCGGACAGGGACGGCCGAAAAACTGTTTTTT. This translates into CASSRTGTAEKLFF.

The CDR3 region is CASSSNRNRGYEQYF. Here the CDR3 DNA reads TGTGCCAGCAGCTCGAACCGGAACAGGGGATACGAGCAGTACTTC. This rearrangement joins TRBV7-6 to TRBJ2-7; TRBD1 matches 7 bases. Looked up from germline, CDR1 is SGHVS and CDR2 is FNYEAQ. V was clipped by 4 bases and J by 4 bases; unmatched bases: 10. The CDR3 runs to 15 residues.

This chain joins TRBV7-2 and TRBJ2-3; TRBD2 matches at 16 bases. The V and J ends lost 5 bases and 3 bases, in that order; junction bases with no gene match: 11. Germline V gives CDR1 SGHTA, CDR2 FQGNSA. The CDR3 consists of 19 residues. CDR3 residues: CASSPGTSGRASWTDTQYF. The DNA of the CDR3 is TGTGCCAGCAGCCCAGGGACTAGCGGGAGGGCCTCTTGGACAGATACGCAGTATTTT.